This TCR beta chain is from a study of T cell responses to AZD1222 COVID-19 vaccine. Findings of the study overall: There were repertoire samples only from the period after the peak T cell response. Nearly half of unique spike-specific TCRs reportedly avoided B.1.351 and B.1.1.7 mutated regions. Mapped onto spike, vaccine-associated CD4 TCRs spanned it and were dominant at 160-218 and 743-854. Donors skewed white British and female; clonal diversity was possibly underestimated.

Germline CDR1 reads MDHEN; CDR2 reads SYDVKM. Trimming cost V 4 bases and J 3 bases; bases outside gene matches: 7. CDR3 length equals 15 residues. The table came from immunoSEQ multiplex PCR; TCRdb's copy has only in-frame clones and leaves some out. The repertoire holds about 140,000 clones, 75% to 90% seen once, with about 4.4% in the top ten. In regard to this clone: Its cognate antigen is unknown.

The chain uses TRBV28 and TRBJ2-7; 9 bases match TRBD1. This TCR derives from an adult in good health. The sample consisted of peripheral blood, taken on day 0 of AZD1222 vaccination. DNA for the CDR3: TGTGCCAGCAGTTCATGGACAGGGGAGGACTACGAGCAGTACTTC. Translated: CASSSWTGEDYEQYF.